The 18 T cell receptor beta chains presented below share a single source sample, sequenced in a study of blood T cell repertoires in COVID-19. Assay used: immunoSEQ multiplex PCR; TCRdb lists only in-frame clones, some missing. The data hold approximately 450,000 clones, with over 75% observed a single time. Sample: PBMCs or T cells enriched from blood (not recorded which). These receptors all stem from a man younger than 40 who had recovered from COVID-19.

The rearrangement uses TRBV19 and TRBJ2-7; 9 positions agree with TRBD1. The CDR3 totals 14 residues. The V gene end was trimmed by 5 bases and the J gene end by 5 bases; junction bases not matched to a gene: 7. The V gene's germline CDR1 is LNHDA and CDR2 SQIVND (reference sequence). The CDR3 nucleotides read TGTGCCAGTAGTGACGGACAGGGGTACAACGAGCAGTACTTC. Translating gives CASSDGQGYNEQYF.

This clone has just one count. V is TRBV27 and J is TRBJ2-7; 7 bases fit TRBD2. Germline V gives CDR1 MNHEY, CDR2 SMNVEV (reference sequence). V gave up 5 bases and J gave up 3 bases; unmatched junction bases: 13. This CDR3 spans 16 amino acids. CDR3 bases: TGTGCCAGCAGTAAATATTGGGGGGAGGGAATCTACGAGCAGTACTTC. Translated: CASSKYWGEGIYEQYF.

This clone occurred a few times. The gene calls are TRBV18 and TRBJ1-1; D is perhaps TRBD1 (5 bases). Germline loops: CDR1 KGHSH, CDR2 LQKENI. V lost 3 bases to trimming and J lost 5 bases, with 13 bases between them. There are 14 residues in the CDR3. Written as DNA, the CDR3 is TGTGCCAGCTCACCCGAGCCGGGGGGGACTGAAGCTTTCTTT. Its protein is CASSPEPGGTEAFF.

The rearrangement links TRBV21-1 to TRBJ1-5. TRBV21-1 is annotated as a pseudogene. The CDR3 loop spans 14 amino acids. CDR3 in DNA: TGTGCCAGCAGCGGAGATTTGTTCGGGCAGCCCCAGCATTTT. It codes for CASSGDLFGQPQHF.

The chain carries TRBV14 and TRBJ2-2; D perhaps matches TRBD2 (5 bases). Per germline, CDR1 SGHDN and CDR2 FVKESK. CDR3 length equals 15 residues. V was shortened by 4 bases and J by 3 bases, with 12 bases between the two germline ends. CDR3 in amino acids: CASSPAVGHTGELFF. CDR3 sequence (DNA): TGTGCCAGCAGCCCAGCGGTTGGGCACACCGGGGAGCTGTTTTTT.

V is TRBV6-5 and J is TRBJ1-5; D is unclear. The CDR3 has 16 residues. The ends were cut back, 0 bases at V and 0 bases at J, with 9 bases in the middle. CDR1 MNHEY and CDR2 SVGAGI come from the germline V gene. CDR3 nucleotides: TGTGCCAGCAGTTACTCGGGCGAGATTAGCAATCAGCCCCAGCATTTT. Amino acids: CASSYSGEISNQPQHF.

The V gene is TRBV3-1 (or the pseudogene TRBV3-2), the J gene TRBJ2-5; D might be TRBD2 (5 bases). Trimming stripped 4 bases from V and 5 bases from J, with 17 bases between. CDR1 is LGHDT and CDR2 is YNNKEL in the germline V gene (reference sequence). The CDR3 has 15 residues. CDR3 in amino acids: CASSRNEGWYETQYF. The DNA of the CDR3 is TGTGCCAGCAGCCGGAACGAGGGTTGGTACGAGACCCAGTACTTC.

This clone has only a few counts. The chain is built from TRBV7-3 and TRBJ1-2; D ambiguous. There are 15 residues in the CDR3. Trimming shortened V by 5 bases and J by 3 bases, and 16 bases separated the two germline ends. Germline CDR1 is SGHTA and CDR2 is FQGTGA. The CDR3 is CASSEAAGRDYGYTF. The CDR3 DNA reads as TGTGCCAGCAGCGAAGCGGCGGGGAGGGACTATGGCTACACCTTC.

This chain links TRBV12-3 or TRBV12-4 with TRBJ1-2, with D tentatively TRBD1 (6 bases). The length of the CDR3 is 13 residues. Trimming stripped 6 bases from V and 2 bases from J, with 10 bases between. CDR3 sequence: CASRRDTNYGYTF. CDR3 DNA: TGTGCCAGCAGGAGGGACACCAACTATGGCTACACCTTC.

This chain connects TRBV15 to TRBJ1-1; TRBD1 agrees at 9 bases. The CDR3 loop spans 14 amino acids. V shed 5 bases, J shed 1 base, and the junction held 2 bases outside the gene matches. Germline V gene lookup returns CDR1 LNHNV and CDR2 YYDKDF (reference sequence). This chain's CDR3 is CATSWDRANTEAFF. CDR3 nucleotides: TGTGCCACCAGCTGGGACAGGGCGAACACTGAAGCTTTCTTT.

V and J are TRBV19 and TRBJ1-6; 7 bases agree with TRBD1. Per germline, CDR1 LNHDA and CDR2 SQIVND (reference sequence). This CDR3 spans 15 amino acids. V lost 6 bases and J lost 7; bases outside the gene matches: 9. This CDR3 reads CASRLTGQKNSPLHF. As DNA, the CDR3 is TGTGCCAGTAGACTCACGGGACAGAAAAATTCACCCCTCCACTTT.

The chain joins TRBV28 to TRBJ2-1; perhaps TRBD1 as D (5 bases). Germline CDR1 MDHEN, CDR2 SYDVKM. CDR3 length: 16 amino acids. The V end lost 5 bases, the J end lost 0 bases, and 14 bases lay between the germline ends. CDR3 sequence reads: CASSPNRGISYNEQFF. The CDR3 coding sequence is TGTGCCAGCAGTCCGAATAGGGGAATCTCCTACAATGAGCAGTTCTTC.

The chain employs TRBV18 and TRBJ2-2, with 12 bases identical to TRBD2. In germline, CDR1 is KGHSH, CDR2 LQKENI. The CDR3 covers 19 residues. Trimming at V came to 3 bases and at J to 1 base, leaving 9 bases not matched to a gene. The CDR3 sequence is CASSPYALGLAGNTGELFF. The CDR3 DNA reads as TGTGCCAGCTCACCTTATGCTTTGGGACTAGCGGGGAACACCGGGGAGCTGTTTTTT. Full variable domain (remainder filled in from reference TRBV18 and TRBJ2-2): NAGVMQNPRHLVRRRGQEARLRCSPMKGHSHVYWYRQLPEEGLKFMVYLQKENIIDESGMPKERFSAEFPKEGPSILRIQQVVRGDSAAYFCASSPYALGLAGNTGELFFGEGSRLTVL.

The chain has TRBV5-1 and TRBJ2-5; 14 bases line up with TRBD2. Germline V gene lookup returns CDR1 SGHRS and CDR2 YFSETQ. V trimming: 7 bases; J trimming: 5 bases; junction bases outside the gene matches: 16. This CDR3 spans 18 amino acids. The CDR3 nucleotides read TGCGCCAGCGGACTAGGGACTAGCGGGAGTCGGCTGGCGGAGACCCAGTACTTC. It yields the protein CASGLGTSGSRLAETQYF. The full variable domain, with the rest looked up from reference TRBV5-1 and TRBJ2-5, is KAGVTQTPRYLIKTRGQQVTLSCSPISGHRSVSWYQQTPGQGLQFLFEYFSETQRNKGNFPGRFSGRQFSNSRSEMNVSTLELGDSALYLCASGLGTSGSRLAETQYFGPGTRLLVL.

The gene calls are TRBV2 and TRBJ1-1; D call uncertain. CDR3 length equals 13 residues. CDR1 and CDR2 (germline): SNHLY, FYNNEI. The germline V and J ends were trimmed by 3 bases and 4 bases, with 9 bases remaining between them. As DNA, the CDR3 is TGTGCCAGCAGTGAGCAGGAATCCACTGAAGCTTTCTTT. Translated, it gives CASSEQESTEAFF.

The chain recombines TRBV6-1 with TRBJ2-1, with D possibly matching TRBD2 (6 bases). Germline V gives CDR1 MNHNS, CDR2 SASEGT. Trimming stripped 1 base from V and 10 bases from J, with 14 bases between. This CDR3 is built from 14 residues. The CDR3 region is CASSEETGSREQFF. CDR3 coding DNA: TGTGCCAGCAGTGAAGAGACCGGGAGTAGGGAGCAGTTCTTC.

The gene calls are TRBV5-4 and TRBJ2-3, with TRBD2 matching over 7 bases. Germline trimming cut 0 bases from V and 3 bases from J; bases unmatched to any gene: 4. The CDR3 sequence is 15 residues long. In germline, CDR1 is SGHNT, CDR2 YYREEE (reference sequence). CDR3 DNA sequence: TGTGCCAGCAGCTTGGAACTAGCGCTGACAGATACGCAGTATTTT. Translating gives CASSLELALTDTQYF.

The chain couples TRBV7-9 to TRBJ2-6; 7 nucleotides match TRBD1. Germline lookup yields CDR1 SEHNR and CDR2 FQNEAQ (reference sequence). V shed 6 bases and J 2 bases; nucleotides not matched to a gene: 4. The CDR3 has 15 residues. Here the CDR3 reads CASRIGGAGANVLTF. In DNA form, the CDR3 reads TGTGCCAGCAGGATAGGGGGCGCTGGGGCCAACGTCCTGACTTTC.